Listed here are 22 T cell receptor beta chains from one sample, sequenced in a study of T cells and Merkel cell carcinoma outcomes. This table comes from immunoSEQ multiplex PCR, and its TCRdb copy is limited to in-frame clones, with some not included. The table lists 10,000 to 15,000 clones, roughly 95% of them singletons. What was sequenced was tumor tissue from Merkel cell carcinoma. These receptors came from a human donor with Merkel cell carcinoma.

The chain recombines TRBV28 with TRBJ2-7; tentatively, D is TRBD2 (5 bases). This CDR3 has 12 amino acids. The V and J ends lost 2 bases and 3 bases respectively, with 5 bases between them. Germline V gene sequence: CDR1 MDHEN, CDR2 SYDVKM. CDR3 amino acids: CASSLGSYEQYF. The CDR3 nucleotides are TGTGCCAGCAGTTTAGGGAGCTACGAGCAGTACTTC.

Of note for this clone: A read error may produce the germline difference seen at one junction end. The chain links TRBV5-1 to TRBJ1-3; no reliable D call. Germline lookup yields CDR1 SGHRS and CDR2 YFSETQ. The length of the CDR3 is 16 residues. The CDR3 reads CASSLEGIVSGNTIYF. CDR3 DNA sequence: TGCGCCAGCAGCTTGGAAGGTATAGTCTCTGGAAATACCATATATTTT.

The chain links TRBV4-3 to TRBJ2-1; D is ambiguous. The V end lost 3 bases, the J end lost 0 bases, and 12 bases lay between the germline ends. The CDR3 is 16 amino acids. Germline CDR1 is LGHNA and CDR2 is YSLEER. As DNA, the CDR3 is TGCGCCAGCAGCCAGGAAATCGAAAGCTCCTACAATGAGCAGTTCTTC. Amino acids: CASSQEIESSYNEQFF.

The V call is TRBV11-3, the J call TRBJ1-1; D is uncertain. V gave up 2 bases and J gave up 1 base, with 17 bases separating them. Germline-derived CDR1 and CDR2 are SGHNT and YENEEA. The CDR3 runs 17 residues. Written as DNA, the CDR3 is TGTGCCAGCAGCTTATTGTTTTCGTATGGTGAGAACACTGAAGCTTTCTTT. Its protein product is CASSLLFSYGENTEAFF.

CDR3 amino acids: CASSPGTGGLGAFF. CDR3 DNA sequence: TGTGCCAGCTCACCGGGGACAGGGGGTCTCGGGGCTTTCTTT. V gene TRBV18 combines with J gene TRBJ1-1, with 11 bases matching TRBD1. CDR3 size: 14 residues. Germline V gene lookup returns CDR1 KGHSH and CDR2 LQKENI. The ends lost 3 bases at V and 11 bases at J; junction bases unmatched: 8.

This rearrangement joins TRBV7-2 to TRBJ2-1, with 12 bases aligning to TRBD2. This CDR3 contains 16 residues. Germline CDR1 and CDR2: SGHTA and FQGNSA. After removal of 5 bases from V and 7 bases from J, the junction contained 9 bases not matched to a gene. Written as DNA, the CDR3 is TGTGCCAGCAGCCCCCTAGCGGGAGGGCGGGGGAATGAGCAGTTCTTC. Amino acid sequence: CASSPLAGGRGNEQFF.

Written as DNA, the CDR3 is TGTGCCAGCAGTTTTGGTAGTCGGGAGACCCAGTACTTC. This sequence encodes CASSFGSRETQYF. The J gene is TRBJ2-5, the V gene TRBV27; D call uncertain. CDR3 length equals 13 residues. Germline assignment: CDR1 MNHEY and CDR2 SMNVEV (reference sequence). The ends were cut back, 3 bases at V and 5 bases at J, with 10 bases in the middle.

This clone was observed a single time. The chain is built from TRBV12-5 and TRBJ2-5, with TRBD2 matching 7 bases. Germline trimming cut 6 bases from V and 2 bases from J; bases unmatched to any gene: 15. Germline loops: CDR1 LGHNT, CDR2 FRNRAP. CDR3 size: 17 residues. CDR3 nucleotide sequence: TGTGCTAGTGGAACCCCCTCGGGGGGTGATCAACAAGAGACCCAGTACTTC. This codes for CASGTPSGGDQQETQYF.

The chain combines TRBV11-2 with TRBJ2-1; perhaps D is TRBD1 or TRBD2 (6 bases each). Trimming stripped 4 bases from V and 1 base from J, with 14 bases between. Per the germline V gene, CDR1 is SGHAT and CDR2 is FQNNGV. The CDR3 runs 16 residues. The CDR3 reads CASSSLQGRSYNEQFF. Written as DNA, the CDR3 is TGTGCCAGCAGCTCCCTGCAGGGGAGGTCCTACAATGAGCAGTTCTTC.

This clone appeared a few times. The chain couples TRBV15 to TRBJ1-2, with D unresolved. CDR3 length: 9 residues. Germline loops: CDR1 LNHNV, CDR2 YYDKDF (reference sequence). Trimming pared 5 bases from V and 8 bases from J, leaving 3 bases between. The CDR3 coding sequence is TGTGCCACCAGCTACGGCTACACCTTC. Translation: CATSYGYTF.

The chain employs TRBV28 and TRBJ1-1; D call uncertain. Germline V CDR1 and CDR2: MDHEN, SYDVKM. The CDR3 spans 12 residues. V lost 8 bases, J lost 1 base, and 8 bases lay in between. CDR3 in amino acids: CASRGPNTEAFF. The CDR3 region has the DNA TGTGCCAGCCGTGGGCCGAACACTGAAGCTTTCTTT.

V and J are TRBV7-9 and TRBJ1-5, with TRBD1 matching over 8 bases. V lost 6 bases, J lost 5 bases, and 6 bases stayed unmatched. The CDR3 runs 14 residues. Germline assignment: CDR1 SEHNR and CDR2 FQNEAQ (reference sequence). The CDR3 DNA is TGTGCCAGCAGTCCCGGACAGGGTTATCAGCCCCAGCATTTT. Residues: CASSPGQGYQPQHF.

The gene calls are TRBV5-1 and TRBJ2-7, with a possible D match to TRBD2 (5 bases). Trimming stripped 8 bases from V and 11 bases from J, with 29 bases between. Germline CDR1 SGHRS, CDR2 YFSETQ. The CDR3 loop spans 15 amino acids. The CDR3 spells CARLEDRHSRHGKYF. CDR3 bases: TGCGCCAGACTCGAGGACCGACACTCCCGCCACGGGAAGTACTTC.

The J gene is TRBJ2-7, the V gene TRBV30, with a weak D call TRBD1 (6 bases). The V gene's germline CDR1 is GTSNPN and CDR2 SVGIG (reference sequence). Trimming shortened V by 1 base and J by 7 bases, and 11 bases separated the two germline ends. The CDR3 runs 12 residues. In DNA, the CDR3 is TGTGCCTGGAGTGCTGGGGGCTGGGAGCAGTACTTC. This translates into CAWSAGGWEQYF.

The chain couples TRBV28 to TRBJ1-2; D is ambiguous. Germline V gene data show CDR1 as MDHEN and CDR2 as SYDVKM. The CDR3 runs to 12 residues. V lost 4 bases to trimming and J lost 4 bases, with 7 bases between them. Here the CDR3 reads CASSYSTYGYTF. Here the CDR3 DNA reads TGTGCCAGCAGTTACAGCACCTATGGCTACACCTTC.

This chain joins TRBV11-2 and TRBJ2-1; 8 nucleotides agree with TRBD2. Germline V CDR1 and CDR2: SGHAT, FQNNGV. The CDR3 consists of 15 residues. Germline trimming cut 1 base from V and 10 bases from J; bases unmatched to any gene: 9. The CDR3 here is CASSLGLASRGEQFF. The CDR3 region has the DNA TGTGCCAGCAGCTTAGGACTAGCGAGCCGGGGGGAGCAGTTCTTC.

This clone appeared once. This chain joins TRBV30 and TRBJ1-3, with D possibly matching TRBD1 (5 bases). This CDR3 has 14 amino acids. Looked up from germline, CDR1 is GTSNPN and CDR2 is SVGIG (reference sequence). V lost 3 bases and J 4 bases, leaving 13 bases between the germline ends. Written as DNA, the CDR3 is TGTGCCTGGAGCGGGGGAGGGTGGGGAAACACCATATATTTT. Translation: CAWSGGGWGNTIYF.

The chain links TRBV7-9 to TRBJ1-2; D gene unclear. V lost 5 bases and J lost 7, with 17 bases in between. CDR1 is SEHNR and CDR2 is FQNEAQ in the germline V gene (reference sequence). The CDR3 runs to 14 residues. The CDR3: CASSPEGGFRGYTF. In DNA, the CDR3 is TGTGCCAGCAGCCCTGAAGGCGGTTTTCGTGGCTACACCTTC.

This chain links TRBV2 with TRBJ2-1; a weak D match, TRBD2 (5 bases). V lost 6 bases and J 8 bases, leaving 8 bases between the germline ends. Germline CDR1 reads SNHLY; CDR2 reads FYNNEI. This CDR3 is 11 amino acids long. CDR3 residues: CASRLGDEQFF. The CDR3 nucleotides are TGTGCCAGCAGGTTGGGAGATGAGCAGTTCTTC.

The genes are TRBV18 and TRBJ1-4, with D uncertain. The V gene's germline CDR1 is KGHSH and CDR2 LQKENI. The CDR3 has 13 residues. Trimming shortened V by 4 bases and J by 4 bases, and 7 bases separated the two germline ends. CDR3 sequence: CASSRNRNEKLFF. CDR3 bases: TGTGCCAGCTCACGAAACCGTAATGAAAAACTGTTTTTT.

This chain uses TRBV11-3 with TRBJ2-3; 7 bases are shared with TRBD2. Losses at the gene ends were 3 bases for V and 2 bases for J; bases not matched to a gene: 5. Germline V CDR1 and CDR2: SGHNT, YENEEA. CDR3 length equals 15 residues. CDR3 in amino acids: CASSFGGKLTDTQYF. The CDR3 nucleotides read TGTGCCAGCAGCTTCGGGGGGAAACTCACAGATACGCAGTATTTT.

CDR3: CASSPRDAYNEKLFF. The DNA for the CDR3 is TGCGCCAGCAGCCCCCGGGACGCCTATAATGAAAAACTGTTTTTT. This chain joins TRBV4-3 and TRBJ1-4; weak D call: TRBD1 (5 bases). Germline V gene sequence: CDR1 LGHNA, CDR2 YSLEER. V gave up 4 bases and J gave up 4 bases, with 13 bases separating them. The CDR3 spans 15 residues.